The 26 T cell receptor beta chains below all came from one sample that was sequenced in a study of cytomegalovirus exposure and HLA in healthy donors. Primers: 60 Vbeta forward and 13 Jbeta reverse. The table came from immunoSEQ multiplex PCR; TCRdb's copy has only in-frame clones and leaves some out. This sample yields 110,000 to 150,000 clones, of which around 70% are seen a single time; approximately 2% belongs to the top ten. Specimen: PBMCs. The receptors here all came from a man between 40 and 49 years old in good health and CMV-seronegative.

This chain uses TRBV29-1 with TRBJ2-2; weak D call: TRBD1 (5 bases). Germline loops: CDR1 SQVTM, CDR2 ANQGSEA. Deletions cut 4 bases from V and 4 bases from J, with 13 bases between. The CDR3 covers 14 residues. The CDR3 bases are TGCAGCGTTGGGGGCCTCCAAAGCACCGGGGAGCTGTTTTTT. Protein product: CSVGGLQSTGELFF.

This clone was detected only a few times. The J gene is TRBJ2-2, the V gene TRBV5-1, with 8 bases matching TRBD1. CDR3 size: 16 residues. Per the germline V gene, CDR1 is SGHRS and CDR2 is YFSETQ. J was trimmed by 0 bases and V by 4 bases; bases with no gene match: 5. CDR3 residues: CASSHRDRSNTGELFF. CDR3 in DNA: TGCGCCAGCAGCCACCGGGACAGGTCGAACACCGGGGAGCTGTTTTTT.

The V gene is TRBV27, the J gene TRBJ2-1; 12 bases are a match to TRBD2. CDR3 length: 14 residues. Germline V gene data show CDR1 as MNHEY and CDR2 as SMNVEV (reference sequence). The V segment lost 7 bases and the J segment 5 bases; nucleotides outside the gene matches: 3. CDR3: CASTGLAGHNEQFF. DNA of the CDR3: TGTGCCAGCACCGGACTAGCGGGGCACAATGAGCAGTTCTTC.

A few counts support this clone. This rearrangement joins TRBV5-6 to TRBJ2-1, with 9 nucleotides matching TRBD2. CDR1 and CDR2 from the germline V gene are SGHDT and YYEEEE. The V gene end was trimmed by 1 base and the J gene end by 8 bases; junction bases not matched to a gene: 4. This CDR3 is 14 amino acids long. CDR3 nucleotide sequence: TGTGCCAGCAGCTTGATAGCGGGAGACCATGAGCAGTTCTTC. The encoded protein is CASSLIAGDHEQFF.

This sequence joins TRBV9 and TRBJ1-2; 12 positions match TRBD1. The CDR3 has 18 residues. V lost 4 bases to trimming and J lost 8 bases; unmatched junction nucleotides: 18. Germline V lookup: CDR1 SGDLS, CDR2 YYNGEE. This CDR3 is CASSLSGTGGLIKGGYTF. DNA of the CDR3: TGTGCCAGCAGCTTATCCGGGACAGGGGGCCTCATCAAGGGGGGCTACACCTTC.

The chain carries TRBV28 and TRBJ1-3; D not certain. The CDR3 is 11 amino acids. Per the germline V gene, CDR1 is MDHEN and CDR2 is SYDVKM. Between the trimmed V and J ends, which lost 10 bases and 7 bases, there was a span of 11 bases. DNA for the CDR3: TGTGCCACCACATCCCACAACACCATATATTTT. Amino acids: CATTSHNTIYF.

The chain couples TRBV7-7 to TRBJ2-1; tentative D call: TRBD1 (5 bases). V lost 2 bases and J 4 bases, leaving 21 bases between the germline ends. Per the germline V gene, CDR1 is SSHAT and CDR2 is FNYEAQ (reference sequence). CDR3 length: 18 residues. The CDR3: CASSLSYRNPIDYNEQFF. As DNA, the CDR3 is TGTGCCAGCAGCTTATCCTACAGGAACCCCATTGATTACAATGAGCAGTTCTTC.

The chain recombines TRBV30 with TRBJ1-1; D may be TRBD1 (6 bases). CDR3 length: 14 residues. V lost 4 bases, J lost 2 bases, and 14 bases lay in between. Germline lookup yields CDR1 GTSNPN and CDR2 SVGIG (reference sequence). CDR3 sequence: CAWTFDRSNTEAFF. DNA of the CDR3: TGTGCCTGGACGTTCGACAGGTCCAACACTGAAGCTTTCTTT. Full variable domain (outside the CDR3, taken from reference TRBV30 and TRBJ1-1): SQTIHQWPATLVQPVGSPLSLECTVEGTSNPNLYWYRQAAGRGLQLLFYSVGIGQISSEVPQNLSASRPQDRQFILSSKKLLLSDSGFYLCAWTFDRSNTEAFFGQGTRLTVV.

The gene calls are TRBV7-2 and TRBJ2-1, with 8 bases matching TRBD2. Trimming took 3 bases from V and 4 from J; bases not matched to a gene: 2. The CDR3 covers 14 residues. Germline values: CDR1 SGHTA, CDR2 FQGNSA. The CDR3 region is CASSFSGTYNEQFF. CDR3 DNA: TGTGCCAGCAGCTTTAGCGGGACGTACAATGAGCAGTTCTTC.

V is TRBV4-1 and J is TRBJ2-7, with 15 bases aligning to TRBD2. The J segment lost 3 bases and the V segment lost 4 bases, leaving 13 bases of the junction unmatched. The CDR3 is made up of 19 amino acids. Germline values: CDR1 MGHRA, CDR2 YSYEKL. In DNA, the CDR3 is TGCGCCAGCAGCCGGGGCTGGGGACTAGCGGGGGGCGGAGACTACGAGCAGTACTTC. It is translated as CASSRGWGLAGGGDYEQYF.

This clone was counted only a few times. J is TRBJ1-1 and V is TRBV5-6, with D perhaps TRBD1 (6 bases). This CDR3 spans 15 amino acids. In germline, CDR1 is SGHDT, CDR2 YYEEEE. Deletions cut 0 bases from V and 7 bases from J, with 16 bases between. The CDR3 DNA reads TGTGCCAGCAGCTTGGAGGACAGCCACTATTATGAAGCTTTCTTT. This sequence encodes CASSLEDSHYYEAFF.

The chain has TRBV5-1 and TRBJ2-5; maybe TRBD1 (5 bases). In germline, CDR1 is SGHRS, CDR2 YFSETQ. The CDR3 is 13 residues long. V was trimmed by 3 bases and J by 5 bases, leaving 11 bases between them. The CDR3 loop reads CASSYQGYETQYF. As DNA, the CDR3 is TGCGCCAGCAGCTACCAGGGATATGAGACCCAGTACTTC.

V and J are TRBV6-1 and TRBJ2-7; D remains unclear. Trimming removed 0 bases from V and 3 bases from J, with 12 bases in between. The CDR3 spans 15 residues. CDR1 is MNHNS and CDR2 is SASEGT in the germline V gene. The CDR3 nucleotides are TGTGCCAGCAGTGAAGCGCTGGAAAGGAGCTACGAGCAGTACTTC. Translated: CASSEALERSYEQYF.

The chain is built from TRBV7-8 and TRBJ1-5; unclear D gene. Trimming removed 5 bases from V and 2 bases from J, with 13 bases in between. Germline V gene sequence: CDR1 SGHVS, CDR2 FQNEAQ. The CDR3 consists of 15 residues. Written as DNA, the CDR3 is TGTGCCAGCAGCCCCCGTCGCCAGGGCAATCAGCCCCAGCATTTT. Its protein is CASSPRRQGNQPQHF.

The chain carries TRBV19 and TRBJ2-2, with a tentative D call TRBD1 (5 bases). This CDR3 has 14 residues. Trimming left V 1 base short and J 7 bases short, with 10 bases between. Germline assignment: CDR1 LNHDA and CDR2 SQIVND (reference sequence). The CDR3 coding sequence is TGTGCCAGTAGTATAGCAGGGAATCGCGGGGAGCTGTTTTTT. Translated: CASSIAGNRGELFF.

The chain has TRBV27 and TRBJ1-6; 8 bases align to TRBD1. CDR1 is MNHEY and CDR2 is SMNVEV in the germline V gene (reference sequence). This CDR3 has 17 amino acids. With 2 bases clipped from V and 7 bases from J, the junction kept 10 bases outside the gene matches. The CDR3 nucleotides are TGTGCCAGCAGTTTACGGGTCCTTACAGGGGGGAATTCACCCCTCCACTTT. Translation: CASSLRVLTGGNSPLHF.

The chain has TRBV29-1 and TRBJ2-7; TRBD2 is a possible D gene (5 bases). Trimming stripped 4 bases from V and 2 bases from J, with 15 bases between. Germline CDR1 SQVTM, CDR2 ANQGSEA. The CDR3 is 14 residues long. The CDR3 reads CSVGGEGSAYEQYF. DNA of the CDR3: TGCAGCGTTGGGGGAGAGGGATCGGCCTACGAGCAGTACTTC.

A few counts support this clone. The J gene is TRBJ1-1, the V gene TRBV29-1; 12 bases align to TRBD1. In germline, CDR1 is SQVTM, CDR2 ANQGSEA. V was pared by 6 bases and J by 3 bases, with 5 bases of the junction left unmatched. The CDR3 length is 14 residues. The DNA of the CDR3 is TGCAGCGTACCGGGACAGGGGGCATACACTGAAGCTTTCTTT. Translation gives CSVPGQGAYTEAFF.

Concerning this clone: A junction boundary mismatches the germline segment, possibly from a read error. This sequence joins TRBV7-3 and TRBJ1-5; D is possibly TRBD1 (6 bases). This CDR3 is 18 amino acids long. From germline, CDR1 is SGHTA and CDR2 FQGTGA. CDR3 residues: CASSPRIVGTRKNQPQNF. The CDR3 coding sequence is TGTGCCAGCAGCCCGAGAATAGTAGGGACAAGGAAAAATCAGCCCCAGAATTTT.

This clone was detected only a few times. The chain is built from TRBV30 and TRBJ1-3; tentative D call: TRBD1 (6 bases). Per germline, CDR1 GTSNPN and CDR2 SVGIG (reference sequence). The CDR3 has 13 residues. The CDR3 DNA reads TGTGGGACCGGACAGACCTCTGGAAACACCATATATTTT. It codes for CGTGQTSGNTIYF.

The chain recombines TRBV5-1 with TRBJ1-3, with a possible D match to TRBD1 (5 bases). CDR3 size: 17 residues. V was shortened by 3 bases and J by 0 bases, with 16 bases between the two germline ends. Germline lookup yields CDR1 SGHRS and CDR2 YFSETQ. CDR3 coding DNA: TGCGCCAGCAGCTACGGGTTAGGGGCCGTCTCTGGAAACACCATATATTTT. The encoded protein is CASSYGLGAVSGNTIYF.

The chain has TRBV9 and TRBJ2-1, with TRBD2 identical over 14 bases. CDR3 length: 18 residues. Germline values: CDR1 SGDLS, CDR2 YYNGEE. Germline trimming cut 0 bases from V and 2 bases from J; bases unmatched to any gene: 4. CDR3 loop: CASSVVGTSGSPYNEQFF. CDR3 DNA: TGTGCCAGCAGCGTAGTGGGGACTAGCGGGAGCCCCTACAATGAGCAGTTCTTC.

The chain carries TRBV7-2 and TRBJ1-2; TRBD1 might be the D (6 bases). This CDR3 spans 13 amino acids. CDR1 and CDR2 from the germline V gene are SGHTA and FQGNSA. The V gene lost 6 bases and the J gene lost 3 bases, with 11 bases spanning the gap. As DNA, the CDR3 is TGTGCCAGCAGGCCGACAGGCGACTATGGCTACACCTTC. This translates into CASRPTGDYGYTF.

The chain recombines TRBV4-1 with TRBJ1-3; D not resolved. V was shortened by 4 bases and J by 0 bases, with 16 bases between the two germline ends. From germline, CDR1 is MGHRA and CDR2 YSYEKL. CDR3 length: 17 residues. CDR3 region: CASSLFGLLYSGNTIYF. The CDR3 DNA reads as TGCGCCAGCAGCCTTTTCGGGTTATTATACTCTGGAAACACCATATATTTT.

This clone appeared once. The rearrangement uses TRBV18 and TRBJ1-3, with D hard to call. The germline gives CDR1 KGHSH, CDR2 LQKENI. The CDR3 is made up of 14 amino acids. V lost 3 bases, J lost 2 bases, and 8 bases lay in between. The CDR3 spells CASSPQNAGNTIYF. In nucleotides, the CDR3 is TGTGCCAGCTCACCCCAGAATGCTGGAAACACCATATATTTT. Based on the CDR3 plus reference TRBV18 and TRBJ1-3, the full variable domain is NAGVMQNPRHLVRRRGQEARLRCSPMKGHSHVYWYRQLPEEGLKFMVYLQKENIIDESGMPKERFSAEFPKEGPSILRIQQVVRGDSAAYFCASSPQNAGNTIYFGEGSWLTVV.

The rearrangement links TRBV6-5 to TRBJ1-5, with D hard to call. This CDR3 has 14 amino acids. V was shortened by 4 bases and J by 6 bases, with 13 bases between the two germline ends. CDR1 is MNHEY, CDR2 SVGAGI, per germline. The CDR3 region has the DNA TGTGCCAGCAGTTCCAGACGGGGTGGTCAGCCCCAGCATTTT. This translates into CASSSRRGGQPQHF.